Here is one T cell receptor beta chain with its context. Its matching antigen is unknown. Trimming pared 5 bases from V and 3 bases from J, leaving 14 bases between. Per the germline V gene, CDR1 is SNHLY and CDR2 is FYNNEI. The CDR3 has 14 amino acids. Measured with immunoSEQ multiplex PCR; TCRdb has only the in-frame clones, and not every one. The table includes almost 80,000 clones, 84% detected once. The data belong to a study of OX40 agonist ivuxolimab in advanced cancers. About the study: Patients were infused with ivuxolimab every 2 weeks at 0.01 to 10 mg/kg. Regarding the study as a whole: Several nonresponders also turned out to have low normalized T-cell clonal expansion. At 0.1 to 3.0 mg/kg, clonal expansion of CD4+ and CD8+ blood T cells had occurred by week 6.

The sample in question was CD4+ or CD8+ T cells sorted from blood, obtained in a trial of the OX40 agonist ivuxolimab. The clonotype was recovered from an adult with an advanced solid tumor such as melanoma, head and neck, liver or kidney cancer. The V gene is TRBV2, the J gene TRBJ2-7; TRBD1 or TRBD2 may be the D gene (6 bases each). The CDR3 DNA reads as TGTGCCAGCAGTCCGGCTGGGGGGCTCTACGAGCAGTACTTC. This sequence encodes CASSPAGGLYEQYF.